This TCR beta chain was recovered during a study of a mutant IDH1 vaccine in newly diagnosed glioma. The wider study: Vaccines began 4-6 weeks after radiotherapy alone, or with temozolomide cycles. Earlier therapy was either radiotherapy, temozolomide, or both, and most got both.

The protocol was immunoSEQ multiplex PCR, while the TCRdb copy is restricted to in-frame clones and leaves out a portion. This table holds fewer than 70,000 clones, around 83% found once. As regards this clone: Antigen unknown.

Time point denoted: week 47, end of study. Mutant IDH1 20-mer peptide, at 300 ug, made up each vaccine dose, with topical imiquimod. Study outcomes and limitations: Seemingly, top peripheral T cell clonotype changes bore no relation to pseudoprogression. Immune responses induced by vaccination arose in 93.3% of the patients.

This receptor was obtained from a man aged 25-45 years with glioma. Sequencing was performed on PBMCs, taken from a glioma patient whose treatment included an IDH1 peptide vaccine.

The CDR3 spells CASSYSDSGRTEAFF. CDR3 nucleotides: TGTGCCAGCAGTTACTCGGACAGCGGCCGCACTGAAGCTTTCTTT. This rearrangement joins TRBV6-6 to TRBJ1-1; weak D call: TRBD1 (6 bases). Germline loops: CDR1 MNHNY, CDR2 SVGAGI (reference sequence). The CDR3 spans 15 residues. The ends were cut back, 0 bases at V and 4 bases at J, with 12 bases in the middle.